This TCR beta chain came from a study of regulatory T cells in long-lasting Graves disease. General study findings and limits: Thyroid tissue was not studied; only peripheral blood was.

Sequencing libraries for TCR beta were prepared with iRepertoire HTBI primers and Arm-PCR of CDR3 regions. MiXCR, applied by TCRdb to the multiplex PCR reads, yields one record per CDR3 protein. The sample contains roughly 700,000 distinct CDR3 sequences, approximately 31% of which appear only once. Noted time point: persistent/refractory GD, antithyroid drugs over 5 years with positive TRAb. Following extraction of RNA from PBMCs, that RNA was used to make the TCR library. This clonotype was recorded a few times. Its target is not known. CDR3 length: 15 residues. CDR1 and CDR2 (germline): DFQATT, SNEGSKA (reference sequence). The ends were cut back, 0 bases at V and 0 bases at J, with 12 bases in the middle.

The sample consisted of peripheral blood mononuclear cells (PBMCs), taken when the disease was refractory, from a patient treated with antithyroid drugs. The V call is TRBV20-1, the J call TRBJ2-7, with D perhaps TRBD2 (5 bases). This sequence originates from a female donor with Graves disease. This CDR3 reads CSARDGGSSSYEQYF. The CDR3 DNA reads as TGCAGTGCTAGAGATGGAGGCAGCAGCTCCTACGAGCAGTACTTC.